Following are 32 T cell receptor beta chains from one sample sequenced in a study of T cells after yellow fever vaccination. TCRdb re-called the 5' RACE reads with MiXCR, one entry per CDR3 protein. The sample lists about 85,000 distinct CDR3 sequences; approximately 12% were seen once. The sequencing here drew on CD8+ T cells not binding an NS4B(214-222) dextramer, sorted from PBMCs, taken roughly 23 days after the first yellow fever vaccination. These receptors all come from a man between 18 and 35 years old who received the YFV17D yellow fever vaccine.

V usage is TRBV4-1 and J usage is TRBJ2-7; 8 bases agree with TRBD1. Losses at the gene ends were 0 bases for V and 2 bases for J; bases not matched to a gene: 6. This CDR3 has 16 residues. CDR1 and CDR2 from the germline V gene are MGHRA and YSYEKL. This CDR3 reads CASSQEPKGQAYEQYF. DNA of the CDR3: TGCGCCAGCAGCCAAGAACCGAAGGGACAGGCCTACGAGCAGTACTTC.

The chain uses TRBV12-3 or TRBV12-4 and TRBJ1-5; D remains unclear. The CDR3 spans 15 residues. Trimming removed 6 bases from V and 0 bases from J, with 12 bases in between. The CDR3 nucleotides are TGTGCCAGCAGCCTTGACGGATATAGCAATCAGCCCCAGCATTTT. Its protein product is CASSLDGYSNQPQHF.

The rearrangement uses TRBV9 and TRBJ2-7; 7 nucleotides match TRBD1. V gave up 0 bases and J gave up 5 bases; unmatched junction bases: 5. Per germline, CDR1 SGDLS and CDR2 YYNGEE. The CDR3 contains 14 residues. CDR3 bases: TGTGCCAGCAGCGTAGAGGGGACAGCGCACGAGCAGTACTTC. It translates to CASSVEGTAHEQYF.

In its sample, this clonotype was seen many times. J is TRBJ1-3 and V is TRBV12-3 or TRBV12-4; D is perhaps TRBD1 (6 bases). Trimming shortened V by 4 bases and J by 3 bases, and 13 bases separated the two germline ends. The CDR3 runs 15 residues. The CDR3 loop reads CASSSPGASGNTIYF. The CDR3 DNA reads as TGTGCCAGCAGTTCGCCAGGGGCTAGTGGAAACACCATATATTTT.

This clonotype was seen a few times. The rearrangement uses TRBV4-1 and TRBJ2-1; possible D gene TRBD1, 7 bases. This CDR3 spans 14 amino acids. Germline loops: CDR1 MGHRA, CDR2 YSYEKL. V was shortened by 3 bases and J by 7 bases, with 13 bases between the two germline ends. CDR3 protein: CASSQETGRNEQFF. CDR3 DNA sequence: TGCGCCAGCAGCCAGGAGACAGGGAGGAATGAGCAGTTCTTC.

This clonotype was seen more than once but under ten times. The genes are TRBV9 and TRBJ2-1, with 11 bases fitting TRBD1. V was clipped by 3 bases and J by 8 bases; unmatched bases: 4. The CDR3 length is 14 residues. Germline loops: CDR1 SGDLS, CDR2 YYNGEE. The CDR3 nucleotides read TGTGCCAGCAGCGGACGGACAGGGGGCGATGAGCAGTTCTTC. Translated: CASSGRTGGDEQFF.

This clonotype was seen only a few times. The genes are TRBV6-5 and TRBJ2-1, with D maybe TRBD1 (6 bases). V was pared by 2 bases and J by 8 bases, with 7 bases between. The CDR3 runs 12 residues. Germline CDR1 MNHEY, CDR2 SVGAGI. CDR3 loop: CASSYQGYEQFF. CDR3 bases: TGTGCCAGCAGTTACCAGGGGTATGAGCAGTTCTTC.

This clonotype was counted a few times. The chain has TRBV7-6 and TRBJ2-7; no reliable D call. CDR1 is SGHVS and CDR2 is FNYEAQ in the germline V gene. The V gene lost 2 bases and the J gene lost 7 bases, with 15 bases spanning the gap. The CDR3 loop spans 14 amino acids. The CDR3 region is CASSLFVASWEQYF. In DNA, the CDR3 is TGTGCCAGCAGCTTATTTGTGGCATCGTGGGAGCAGTACTTC.

V usage is TRBV11-2 and J usage is TRBJ1-1; D gene ambiguous. Germline CDR1 is SGHAT and CDR2 is FQNNGV. Trimming removed 3 bases at V and 1 base at J, with 9 bases between. The CDR3 contains 14 residues. DNA for the CDR3: TGTGCCAGCAGCTTGTTGTTGAAGAACACTGAAGCTTTCTTT. Protein: CASSLLLKNTEAFF.

This clonotype appeared many times. The V and J genes are TRBV5-1 and TRBJ2-2; D gene uncertain. Germline lookup yields CDR1 SGHRS and CDR2 YFSETQ. This CDR3 has 16 amino acids. Trimming took off 7 bases at V and 3 bases at J, with 19 bases between the two ends. This CDR3 is CASGQTLQLYTGELFF. CDR3 DNA sequence: TGCGCCAGCGGTCAGACCCTCCAACTTTACACCGGGGAGCTGTTTTTT.

The chain uses TRBV6-1 and TRBJ2-7; 7 positions match TRBD1. J was trimmed by 6 bases and V by 6 bases; bases with no gene match: 11. Germline lookup yields CDR1 MNHNS and CDR2 SASEGT. The CDR3 extends over 14 amino acids. Written as DNA, the CDR3 is TGTGCCAGCAGCCATACAGGGGACCTTGGCGAGCAGTACGTC. Its protein is CASSHTGDLGEQYV.

This clonotype has a count of ten or more. The CDR3 loop is CASSPRPIGLGETQYF. Here the CDR3 DNA reads TGTGCCAGCAGCCCCCGTCCTATCGGACTGGGGGAGACCCAGTACTTC. V and J are TRBV5-5 and TRBJ2-5, with TRBD2 as a possible D gene (5 bases). The CDR3 extends over 16 amino acids. Germline-derived CDR1 and CDR2 are SGHKS and YYEKEE (reference sequence). Trimming shortened V by 4 bases and J by 5 bases, and 21 bases separated the two germline ends.

This clonotype was observed a handful of times. V and J are TRBV6-5 and TRBJ1-1; D unclear. Germline V gene data show CDR1 as MNHEY and CDR2 as SVGAGI. This CDR3 comprises 11 residues. The V gene lost 7 bases and the J gene lost 2 bases, with 5 bases spanning the gap. CDR3 residues: CASTRNTEAFF. The CDR3 DNA is TGTGCCAGCACAAGAAACACTGAAGCTTTCTTT.

The chain employs TRBV21-1 and TRBJ1-5. TRBV21-1 is a recognized pseudogene. The CDR3 runs to 15 residues. CDR3 sequence: CASSKKWGGNQPQHF. Here the CDR3 DNA reads TGTGCCAGCAGCAAAAAGTGGGGAGGCAATCAGCCCCAGCATTTT.

The J gene is TRBJ2-2, the V gene TRBV9; 8 bases are shared with TRBD1. This CDR3 contains 15 residues. CDR1 is SGDLS, CDR2 YYNGEE, per germline. The V gene end was trimmed by 4 bases and the J gene end by 5 bases; junction bases not matched to a gene: 7. This CDR3 reads CASSTRQGRTGELFF. In nucleotides, the CDR3 is TGTGCCAGCAGCACCAGACAGGGGCGAACCGGGGAGCTGTTTTTT.

This clonotype has a count of ten or more. The CDR3 protein is CASSPNIRLDTQYF. CDR3 bases: TGTGCCAGCAGCCCAAACATCCGGTTAGATACGCAGTATTTT. The chain recombines TRBV14 with TRBJ2-3; D is undetermined. CDR3 length: 14 residues. V was cut by 4 bases and J by 5 bases, with 13 bases left in between. Germline CDR1 and CDR2: SGHDN and FVKESK. Drawing the rest from reference TRBV14 and TRBJ2-3, the complete variable domain is EAGVTQFPSHSVIEKGQTVTLRCDPISGHDNLYWYRRVMGKEIKFLLHFVKESKQDESGMPNNRFLAERTGGTYSTLKVQPAELEDSGVYFCASSPNIRLDTQYFGPGTRLTVL.

This clonotype has only a few counts. This chain uses TRBV4-1 with TRBJ1-2; the D is unclear. The V and J ends lost 4 bases and 13 bases respectively, with 16 bases between them. Looked up from germline, CDR1 is MGHRA and CDR2 is YSYEKL. There are 12 residues in the CDR3. CDR3 nucleotide sequence: TGCGCCAGCAGCCCCCAGAGCCACATTCCCACCTTC. This encodes CASSPQSHIPTF.

This clonotype was counted at least ten times. The chain uses TRBV4-3 and TRBJ2-1, with D possibly TRBD1 on 6 matching bases. Per germline, CDR1 LGHNA and CDR2 YSLEER. Deletions cut 5 bases from V and 1 base from J, with 12 bases between. This CDR3 contains 15 residues. CDR3 sequence: CASSAAGVSYNEQFF. DNA of the CDR3: TGCGCCAGCAGCGCAGCAGGGGTTTCCTACAATGAGCAGTTCTTC.

The sample holds a few counts of this clonotype. J is TRBJ2-4 and V is TRBV12-3 or TRBV12-4, with unresolved D. The CDR3 totals 15 residues. Trimming took off 3 bases at V and 0 bases at J, with 9 bases between the two ends. Here the CDR3 reads CASSFNDLAKNIQYF. CDR3 sequence (DNA): TGTGCCAGCAGTTTTAACGACTTAGCCAAAAACATTCAGTACTTC.

This clonotype showed up just a few times. J is TRBJ2-2 and V is TRBV19; D call uncertain. Germline V gene sequence: CDR1 LNHDA, CDR2 SQIVND (reference sequence). V dropped 5 bases and J dropped 7 bases, with 14 bases sitting between them. There are 14 residues in the CDR3. CDR3 sequence: CASSLRTVGGELFF. The CDR3 DNA reads as TGTGCCAGTAGTCTTCGGACGGTTGGCGGGGAGCTGTTTTTT.

This clonotype was counted between two and nine times. The gene calls are TRBV27 and TRBJ2-3; D ambiguous. The CDR3 is made up of 14 amino acids. Looked up from germline, CDR1 is MNHEY and CDR2 is SMNVEV (reference sequence). V was pared by 5 bases and J by 0 bases, with 9 bases between. CDR3 in amino acids: CASSVDLSTDTQYF. CDR3 in DNA: TGTGCCAGCAGTGTGGACCTCAGCACAGATACGCAGTATTTT.

This chain connects TRBV9 to TRBJ2-2; D not certain. The CDR3 totals 15 residues. V lost 0 bases, J lost 1 base, and 7 bases lay in between. Germline V gene sequence: CDR1 SGDLS, CDR2 YYNGEE. Written as DNA, the CDR3 is TGTGCCAGCAGCGTAGAAGGAGAGAACACCGGGGAGCTGTTTTTT. It translates to CASSVEGENTGELFF.

There are a few counts of this clonotype. The germline gene is not matched at one end of the junction; a read error may be the cause. The chain carries TRBV3-1 and TRBJ2-1; D is perhaps TRBD2 (6 bases). The CDR3 sequence is 15 residues long. CDR1 is LGHDT, CDR2 YNNKEL, per germline (reference sequence). CDR3 in DNA: TGTGCCAGCTGCCAAGGCCATCTGTGGGGGGATGAGCAGTTCTTC. Translated, it gives CASCQGHLWGDEQFF.

For the CDR3, the DNA is TGCGCCAGCAGCCAATGGCCCCAGGGTTCGGCGGAAGCTTTCTTT. This encodes CASSQWPQGSAEAFF. This chain uses TRBV4-1 with TRBJ1-1, with D maybe TRBD1 (5 bases). V lost 2 bases to trimming and J lost 8 bases, with 18 bases between them. CDR1 and CDR2 (germline): MGHRA, YSYEKL. The CDR3 loop spans 15 amino acids.

CDR3 DNA: TGTGCCACCAGCAGAGTTGGCGGGGGGGCCTACTCCTACAATGAGCAGTTCTTC. It specifies CATSRVGGGAYSYNEQFF. The chain recombines TRBV15 with TRBJ2-1; 9 bases line up with TRBD2. The CDR3 is made up of 18 amino acids. Trimming at V came to 1 base and at J to 0 bases, leaving 7 bases not matched to a gene. Per the germline V gene, CDR1 is LNHNV and CDR2 is YYDKDF (reference sequence). The variable domain in full, completed from reference TRBV15 and TRBJ2-1, reads DAMVIQNPRYQVTQFGKPVTLSCSQTLNHNVMYWYQQKSSQAPKLLFHYYDKDFNNEADTPDNFQSRRPNTSFCFLDIRSPGLGDTAMYLCATSRVGGGAYSYNEQFFGPGTRLTVL.

This clonotype was seen only a few times. The rearrangement joins TRBV6-2 or TRBV6-3 to TRBJ2-1, with D perhaps matching TRBD1 (5 bases). CDR3 length equals 13 residues. Trimming cost V 5 bases and J 9 bases, with 14 bases left between them. Germline-derived CDR1 and CDR2 are MNHEY and SVGEGT. The CDR3 bases are TGTGCCAGCAGTGAGTTCAGGGTGTCTGAGCAGTTCTTC. Its protein product is CASSEFRVSEQFF.

This clonotype has just a few counts. The chain recombines TRBV30 with TRBJ2-5; TRBD1 is a possible D gene (5 bases). The CDR3 is made up of 15 amino acids. The V gene's germline CDR1 is GTSNPN and CDR2 SVGIG (reference sequence). V lost 0 bases and J 0 bases, leaving 11 bases between the germline ends. The CDR3 loop is CAWSVGVGNQETQYF. For the CDR3, the DNA is TGTGCCTGGAGTGTAGGGGTGGGGAACCAAGAGACCCAGTACTTC.

This clonotype ranks as medium-sized. The rearrangement uses TRBV6-4 and TRBJ2-3, with TRBD2 identical over 8 bases. This CDR3 has 15 amino acids. Trimming cost V 2 bases and J 0 bases; bases outside gene matches: 1. Germline-derived CDR1 and CDR2 are MRHNA and SNTAGT. CDR3 bases: TGTGCCAGCAGTGACGGACTAGCTAGCACAGATACGCAGTATTTT. It translates to CASSDGLASTDTQYF.

The table lists this clonotype with a few counts. The CDR3 nucleotides read TGTGCCAGCAGCTACGAGGTGCACAATGAGCAGTTCTTC. This codes for CASSYEVHNEQFF. V is TRBV5-4 and J is TRBJ2-1; D is ambiguous. CDR1 and CDR2 from the germline V gene are SGHNT and YYREEE (reference sequence). V lost 3 bases and J lost 5, with 9 bases in between. The CDR3 has 13 amino acids.

The chain joins TRBV29-1 to TRBJ2-3, with 14 bases fitting TRBD2. Germline V CDR1 and CDR2: SQVTM, ANQGSEA. J gave up 1 base and V 1 base, and 19 bases lay outside the gene matches. CDR3 length equals 22 residues. The CDR3 DNA sequence: TGCAGCGTTGAAGGAGTCTGGGACGGAGGGACTAGCGGGGGTTCCGGCACAGATACGCAGTATTTT. This translates into CSVEGVWDGGTSGGSGTDTQYF.

The chain joins TRBV4-1 to TRBJ2-2; 8 bases agree with TRBD1. The CDR3 consists of 17 residues. Germline V gene data show CDR1 as MGHRA and CDR2 as YSYEKL. V shed 0 bases and J 7 bases; nucleotides not matched to a gene: 10. Here the CDR3 DNA reads TGCGCCAGCAGCCAAGATTGGACAGGGAGAACCCACGGGGAGCTGTTTTTT. Its translation is CASSQDWTGRTHGELFF.

The rearrangement uses TRBV6-5 and TRBJ1-2; D remains unclear. The germline V gene has CDR1 MNHEY and CDR2 SVGAGI. CDR3 length equals 13 residues. The V end was cut by 2 bases, the J end by 1 base, with 5 bases between. CDR3 bases: TGTGCCAGCAGTTACAAGGTTAACTATGGCTACACCTTC. Translating gives CASSYKVNYGYTF.